This T cell receptor beta chain was captured in a study of OX40 agonist ivuxolimab in advanced cancers. Some background on the complete study: Ivuxolimab was an agonistic, fully human IgG2 monoclonal antibody directed against OX40 (CD134), a costimulatory receptor. Intravenous ivuxolimab was administered to patients every 2 weeks at six dose levels: 0.01, 0.1, 0.3, 1.5, 3 and 10 mg/kg. Of the roughly 52 dose-escalation patients, hepatocellular carcinoma was present in approximately 20, melanoma in roughly 15, renal cell carcinoma in 9 and head and neck cancer in 9. The dose-escalation cohort was around 84% male with a mean age of about 58 years, ranging from about 20 to 85. Patients were allowed to have had prior anti-PD-1, anti-PD-L1 or anti-CTLA-4 therapy, and around 41% of the dose-escalation patients had previously received checkpoint inhibitors. Three dose-escalation patients achieved partial responses, one with hepatocellular carcinoma and two with cutaneous melanoma. Peripheral TCRbeta sequencing aimed to test whether ivuxolimab altered TCR sequence diversity and caused clonal T-cell expansion. The paper reports the monotherapy dose-escalation portion (N of about 52 patients) of the phase I ivuxolimab trial. The research as a whole found: At doses of 0.1 to 3.0 mg/kg, clonal expansion of both CD4+ and CD8+ T cells in blood was seen between baseline and week 6. Which antigens the clonally expanded peripheral T cells were specific for was not determined. Low levels of normalized T-cell clonal expansion were also seen in some patients who did not respond. After ivuxolimab, expanded clones were on average more numerous among CD8+ T cells than among CD4+ T cells. In partial responders in the 0.1-3.0 mg/kg groups, normalized peripheral clonal expansion was found to be among the lowest, especially among CD8+ T cells.

Comments on this clone: No cognate antigen has been identified for it. There are no base qualities to consult, and no much larger clone falls within one base.

Genomic DNA was extracted from sorted cells for sequencing of the TCRbeta CDR3 region. TCRbeta CDR3 regions were sequenced using the immunoSEQ Assay. Here the immuneACCESS table is served through TCRdb, limited to in-frame sequences with V and J called. Missing clones are a known gap in these copies; in checked studies unresolved V genes cover under half, and the rest lacks a known reason. The sample records 75,000 to 90,000 clones, approximately 85% of which are singletons. In total, the top ten clones hold 2% to 2.5% of the sample. Patients with a history of autoimmune disease or receiving systemic immunosuppression were excluded from the trial. Peripheral blood for TCR sequencing was collected from all dose cohorts at baseline, on cycle 4 day 1, and on cycle 7 day 1. Samples were obtained from an open-label, multicenter, first-in-human phase I dose-escalation trial of ivuxolimab. Adults with locally advanced or metastatic head and neck squamous cell, hepatocellular, melanoma or renal cell carcinoma were enrolled in the trial. Before TCR sequencing, CD4+ and CD8+ T cells were separately sorted from peripheral blood.

The V end loses 6 bases and the J end loses 0 bases, and a stretch of 14 bases separates them. Measured from the cysteine to the phenylalanine, the CDR3 is 15 residues long. Only the CDR3 region is kept as DNA, spanning 45 bases read in frame from base 1. CDR1 and CDR2 (LNHDA, SQIVND) derive from the germline V gene (reference sequence). This specimen was CD4+ or CD8+ T cells sorted from blood, taken in a trial of the OX40 agonist ivuxolimab. The clonotype originates from an adult with an advanced solid tumor such as melanoma, head and neck, liver or kidney cancer. The sequence is built from TRBV19 and TRBJ1-2, and perhaps TRBD1 as D gene, on 5 matching bases. DNA sequence: TGTGCCAGTAGCCCTCATGCGACAGCTAACTATGGCTACACCTTC. This encodes CASSPHATANYGYTF.